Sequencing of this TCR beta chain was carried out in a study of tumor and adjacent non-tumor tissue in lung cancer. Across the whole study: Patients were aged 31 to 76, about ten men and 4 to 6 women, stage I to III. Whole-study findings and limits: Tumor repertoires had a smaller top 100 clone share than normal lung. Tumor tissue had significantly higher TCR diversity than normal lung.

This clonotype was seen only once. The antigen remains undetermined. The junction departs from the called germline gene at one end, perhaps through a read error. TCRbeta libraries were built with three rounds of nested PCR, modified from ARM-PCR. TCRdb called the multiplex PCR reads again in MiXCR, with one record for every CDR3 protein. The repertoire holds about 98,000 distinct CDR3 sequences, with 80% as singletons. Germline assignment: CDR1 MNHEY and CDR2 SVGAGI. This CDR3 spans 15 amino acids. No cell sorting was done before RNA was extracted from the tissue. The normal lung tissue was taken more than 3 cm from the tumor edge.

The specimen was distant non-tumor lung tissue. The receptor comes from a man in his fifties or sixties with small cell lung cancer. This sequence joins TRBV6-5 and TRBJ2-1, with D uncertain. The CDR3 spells CASSYSREVGDEQFF. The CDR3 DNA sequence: TGTGCGAGCAGTTACTCTAGGGAAGTGGGTGATGAGCAGTTCTTC.